Presented here are 19 T cell receptor beta chains from one specimen sequenced in a study of blood T cells in healthy people across ages. For the second PCR, which ran for about 7 to 11 cycles, a sample-barcoded 5' primer and a J-beta primer mix were used. TCRdb re-called the 5' RACE reads with MiXCR, one entry per CDR3 protein. The sample contains 800,000 or so distinct CDR3 sequences, about half of which appear only once. The sample taken for sequencing was blood. The source is an elderly man in good health.

The sample holds a few counts of this clonotype. The rearrangement links TRBV2 to TRBJ2-1, with TRBD2 matching 12 bases. The CDR3 runs 15 residues. The junction had 7 bases not matched to a gene; V was cut back by 3 bases and J by 10 bases. In germline, CDR1 is SNHLY, CDR2 FYNNEI. This CDR3 is CASSEGATSGREQFF. The DNA of the CDR3 is TGTGCCAGCAGTGAGGGGGCGACTAGCGGGAGAGAGCAGTTCTTC.

This clonotype was detected only a few times. The V and J genes are TRBV7-9 and TRBJ2-7, with D unresolved. The germline V gene has CDR1 SEHNR and CDR2 FQNEAQ (reference sequence). The length of the CDR3 is 17 residues. V was clipped by 5 bases and J by 0 bases, with 20 bases between them. The CDR3 spells CASSLPRPDRSSYEQYF. Here the CDR3 DNA reads TGTGCCAGCAGCCTACCCCGTCCGGACCGAAGCTCCTACGAGCAGTACTTC.

J is TRBJ1-4 and V is TRBV5-1; D is perhaps TRBD1 (5 bases). The CDR3 consists of 18 residues. Germline assignment: CDR1 SGHRS and CDR2 YFSETQ. The V end was cut by 0 bases, the J end by 8 bases, with 23 bases between. CDR3 sequence reads: CASSLVRGVEGRNEKLFF. The CDR3 DNA follows: TGCGCCAGCAGCTTGGTTAGGGGTGTTGAGGGGCGGAACGAAAAACTGTTTTTT. The full variable domain, rest sourced from reference TRBV5-1 and TRBJ1-4, is KAGVTQTPRYLIKTRGQQVTLSCSPISGHRSVSWYQQTPGQGLQFLFEYFSETQRNKGNFPGRFSGRQFSNSRSEMNVSTLELGDSALYLCASSLVRGVEGRNEKLFFGSGTQLSVL.

This clonotype was picked up a small number of times. The rearrangement uses TRBV29-1 and TRBJ1-1, with D possibly matching TRBD1 (5 bases). The germline V and J ends were trimmed by 8 bases and 4 bases, with 11 bases remaining between them. The CDR3 runs 11 residues. The V gene's germline CDR1 is SQVTM and CDR2 ANQGSEA. The CDR3 protein is CSTAGGTEAFF. CDR3 nucleotides: TGCAGCACGGCGGGGGGCACTGAAGCTTTCTTT. The full variable domain, rest sourced from reference TRBV29-1 and TRBJ1-1, is SAVISQKPSRDICQRGTSLTIQCQVDSQVTMMFWYRQQPGQSLTLIATANQGSEATYESGFVIDKFPISRPNLTFSTLTVSNMSPEDSSIYLCSTAGGTEAFFGQGTRLTVV.

This clonotype has a handful of counts. The chain is built from TRBV3-1 and TRBJ2-7; 12 bases match TRBD1. The CDR3 extends over 14 amino acids. The germline V gene has CDR1 LGHDT and CDR2 YNNKEL (reference sequence). V lost 9 bases to trimming and J lost 5 bases; unmatched junction nucleotides: 8. DNA for the CDR3: TGTGCCAGTACCAGGGGACAGGGGGCCGACGAGCAGTACTTC. Protein: CASTRGQGADEQYF.

This sequence joins TRBV4-1 and TRBJ1-2; D might be TRBD1 (5 bases). CDR3 length equals 15 residues. Per germline, CDR1 MGHRA and CDR2 YSYEKL. The ends were cut back, 0 bases at V and 2 bases at J, with 10 bases in the middle. The CDR3 DNA is TGCGCCAGCAGCCAAGATGGGGCACCCAACTATGGCTACACCTTC. This sequence encodes CASSQDGAPNYGYTF.

J is TRBJ2-7 and V is TRBV11-2; weak D call: TRBD1 (5 bases). Looked up from germline, CDR1 is SGHAT and CDR2 is FQNNGV. Trimming left V 5 bases short and J 7 bases short, with 21 bases between. This CDR3 is built from 15 residues. CDR3 sequence: CASSTQVTGSNEQYF. For the CDR3, the DNA is TGTGCCAGCAGCACCCAAGTAACAGGATCCAATGAGCAGTACTTC.

The chain uses TRBV29-1 and TRBJ2-5; D call uncertain. Germline V gives CDR1 SQVTM, CDR2 ANQGSEA. The V end lost 3 bases, the J end lost 11 bases, and 10 bases lay between the germline ends. The CDR3 is 10 residues long. The CDR3 loop is CSVDYNEQYF. CDR3 sequence (DNA): TGCAGCGTTGACTACAATGAGCAGTACTTC.

The chain is built from TRBV20-1 and TRBJ2-1, with 8 bases lining up with TRBD2. Germline CDR1 is DFQATT and CDR2 is SNEGSKA (reference sequence). This CDR3 has 17 amino acids. The V segment lost 1 base and the J segment 3 bases; nucleotides outside the gene matches: 11. The CDR3 bases are TGCAGTGCTAGAGCGCGGGGGCGGAGCGGGGGCTACAATGAGCAGTTCTTC. This gives the protein CSARARGRSGGYNEQFF.

This clonotype appeared a few times. The rearrangement joins TRBV29-1 to TRBJ2-3, with D possibly matching TRBD2 (7 bases). The CDR3 is made up of 15 amino acids. Germline V gene sequence: CDR1 SQVTM, CDR2 ANQGSEA. V was cut by 7 bases and J by 3 bases, with 20 bases left in between. The CDR3 sequence: CSAQGHEGGTDTQYF. The DNA of the CDR3 is TGCAGCGCACAGGGACACGAGGGGGGGACAGATACGCAGTATTTT.

This clonotype was detected only a few times. The J gene is TRBJ2-7, the V gene TRBV20-1; D is possibly TRBD1 or TRBD2 (5 bases each). This CDR3 is built from 11 residues. Germline CDR1 and CDR2: DFQATT and SNEGSKA (reference sequence). V lost 5 bases and J 7 bases, leaving 12 bases between the germline ends. For the CDR3, the DNA is TGCAGTGCTTCCAAGGGACGGGAGCAGTACTTC. It is translated as CSASKGREQYF.

V and J are TRBV5-1 and TRBJ2-4; maybe TRBD2 (5 bases). The CDR3 is 16 amino acids. V shed 4 bases and J shed 13 bases, with 27 bases lying between them. Per the germline V gene, CDR1 is SGHRS and CDR2 is YFSETQ. DNA for the CDR3: TGCGCCAGCAGCATGTTCACTAGTCCGTCCTACAATGAGCAGTACTTC. Its translation: CASSMFTSPSYNEQYF.

The rearrangement links TRBV5-1 to TRBJ1-3; D call uncertain. Germline V gives CDR1 SGHRS, CDR2 YFSETQ. Trimming stripped 4 bases from V and 0 bases from J, with 5 bases between. The CDR3 spans 13 residues. CDR3 loop: CASSVGSGNTIYF. The DNA for the CDR3 is TGCGCCAGCAGCGTGGGCTCTGGAAACACCATATATTTT.

There are many counts of this clonotype. A much larger clonotype is one base distant, so this may be a read error. The genes are TRBV7-2 and TRBJ1-2, with 9 bases identical to TRBD1. The CDR3 is made up of 14 amino acids. With V trimmed by 2 bases and J by 8 bases, 6 bases remained unmatched. Germline values: CDR1 SGHTA, CDR2 FQGNSA. The CDR3 DNA sequence: TGTGCCAGCAGCTTAAGGGGACAGGGAGGAGGCTACACCTTC. Amino acids: CASSLRGQGGGYTF.

The chain uses TRBV12-3 or TRBV12-4 and TRBJ2-5; D is possibly TRBD1 (5 bases). The J call is in doubt because the DNA end fits TRBJ2-7 better. The CDR3 has 15 amino acids. The CDR3 DNA reads as TGTGCCAGCAGCCTCGGACACAAGGTATCATACGAGCAGTACTTC. Its protein is CASSLGHKVSYEQYF.

This clonotype was picked up a small number of times. The genes are TRBV20-1 and TRBJ1-1; 7 bases map to TRBD1. V trimming: 0 bases; J trimming: 5 bases; junction bases outside the gene matches: 3. The CDR3 has 13 amino acids. In germline, CDR1 is DFQATT, CDR2 SNEGSKA (reference sequence). CDR3 coding DNA: TGCAGTGCTAGAGATCGACAGGGAACTGAAGCTTTCTTT. Encoded protein: CSARDRQGTEAFF.

The CDR3 nucleotides read TGTGCCAGCAGTTCCAGCAGCGGGAGGGCGCACAATGAGCAGTTCTTC. Translated, it gives CASSSSSGRAHNEQFF. This chain links TRBV6-5 with TRBJ2-1; 10 positions agree with TRBD2. There are 16 residues in the CDR3. The germline V gene has CDR1 MNHEY and CDR2 SVGAGI. V was pared by 4 bases and J by 5 bases, with 8 bases of the junction left unmatched.

V gene TRBV19 combines with J gene TRBJ2-7; possibly TRBD1 or TRBD2 for D (6 bases each). V dropped 3 bases and J dropped 5 bases, with 23 bases sitting between them. CDR3 length: 17 residues. Germline V gene sequence: CDR1 LNHDA, CDR2 SQIVND (reference sequence). The CDR3: CASSIPNLKGGINEQYF. CDR3 sequence (DNA): TGTGCCAGTAGTATTCCTAATTTGAAGGGGGGTATCAACGAGCAGTACTTC.

The chain is built from TRBV20-1 and TRBJ2-1, with a weak D call TRBD2 (5 bases). The CDR3 consists of 18 residues. Per germline, CDR1 DFQATT and CDR2 SNEGSKA (reference sequence). V was clipped by 2 bases and J by 1 base, with 21 bases between them. The chain's CDR3 is CSARSYWTLLQSYNEQFF. The DNA for the CDR3 is TGCAGTGCTAGATCCTATTGGACTCTACTCCAATCCTACAATGAGCAGTTCTTC.